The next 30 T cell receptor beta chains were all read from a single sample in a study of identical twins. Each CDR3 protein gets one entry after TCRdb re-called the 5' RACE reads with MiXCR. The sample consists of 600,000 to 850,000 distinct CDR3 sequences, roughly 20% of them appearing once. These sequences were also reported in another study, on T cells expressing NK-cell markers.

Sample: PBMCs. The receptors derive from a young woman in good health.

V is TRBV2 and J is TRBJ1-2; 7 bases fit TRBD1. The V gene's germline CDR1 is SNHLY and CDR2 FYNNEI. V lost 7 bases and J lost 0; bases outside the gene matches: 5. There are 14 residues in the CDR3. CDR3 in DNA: TGTGCCAGCAATCCTCAGGGGGCTAACTATGGCTACACCTTC. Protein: CASNPQGANYGYTF.

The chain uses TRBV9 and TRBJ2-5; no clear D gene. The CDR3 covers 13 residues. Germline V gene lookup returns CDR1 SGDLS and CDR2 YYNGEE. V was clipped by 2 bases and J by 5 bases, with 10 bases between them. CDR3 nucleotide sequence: TGTGCCAGCAGCGTCCATGGACGGGAGACCCAGTACTTC. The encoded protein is CASSVHGRETQYF.

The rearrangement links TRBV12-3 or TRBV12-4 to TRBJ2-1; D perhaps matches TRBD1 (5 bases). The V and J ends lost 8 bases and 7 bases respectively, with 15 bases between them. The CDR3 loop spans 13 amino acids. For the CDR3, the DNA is TGTGCCAGCCAGGGCCCTTTTGAGAATGAGCAGTTCTTC. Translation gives CASQGPFENEQFF.

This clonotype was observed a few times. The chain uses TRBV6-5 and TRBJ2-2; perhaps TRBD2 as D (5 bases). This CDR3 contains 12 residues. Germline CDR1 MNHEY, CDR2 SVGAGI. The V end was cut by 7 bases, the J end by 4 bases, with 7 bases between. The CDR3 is CASTRGTGELFF. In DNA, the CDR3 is TGTGCCAGCACCCGGGGCACCGGGGAGCTGTTTTTT.

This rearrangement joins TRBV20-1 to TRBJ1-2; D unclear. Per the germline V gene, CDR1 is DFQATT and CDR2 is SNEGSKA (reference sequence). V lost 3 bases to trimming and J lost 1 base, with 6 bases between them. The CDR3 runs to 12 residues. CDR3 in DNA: TGCAGTGCTAGGGCAGTTAACTATGGCTACACCTTC. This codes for CSARAVNYGYTF.

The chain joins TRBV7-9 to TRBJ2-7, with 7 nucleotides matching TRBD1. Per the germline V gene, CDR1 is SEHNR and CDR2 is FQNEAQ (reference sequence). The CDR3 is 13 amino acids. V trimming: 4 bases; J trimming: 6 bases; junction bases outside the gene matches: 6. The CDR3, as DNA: TGTGCCAGCAGCTCCAACTCAGGGGGCGAGCAGTACTTC. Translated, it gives CASSSNSGGEQYF.

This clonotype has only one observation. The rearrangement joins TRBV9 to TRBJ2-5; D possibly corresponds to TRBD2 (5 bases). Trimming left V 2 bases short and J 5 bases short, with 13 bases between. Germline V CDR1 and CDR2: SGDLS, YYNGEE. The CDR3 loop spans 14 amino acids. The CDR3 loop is CASSVSGREETQYF. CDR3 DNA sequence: TGTGCCAGCAGCGTGTCGGGGAGAGAGGAGACCCAGTACTTC.

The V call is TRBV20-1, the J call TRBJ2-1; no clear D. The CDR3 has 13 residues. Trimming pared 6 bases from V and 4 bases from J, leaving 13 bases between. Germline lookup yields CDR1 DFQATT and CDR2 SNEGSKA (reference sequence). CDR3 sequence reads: CSASYTGYNEQFF. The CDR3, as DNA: TGCAGTGCCAGTTATACTGGGTACAATGAGCAGTTCTTC.

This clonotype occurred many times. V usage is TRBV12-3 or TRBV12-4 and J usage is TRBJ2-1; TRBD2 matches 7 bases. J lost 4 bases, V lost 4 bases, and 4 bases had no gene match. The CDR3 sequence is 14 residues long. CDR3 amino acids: CASSSNGGYNEQFF. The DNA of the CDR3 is TGTGCCAGCAGTTCAAACGGGGGGTACAATGAGCAGTTCTTC.

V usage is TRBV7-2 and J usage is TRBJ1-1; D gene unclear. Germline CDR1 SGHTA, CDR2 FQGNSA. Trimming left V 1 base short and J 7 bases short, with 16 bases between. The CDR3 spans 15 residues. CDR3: CASSLVRAGSNEAFF. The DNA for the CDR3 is TGTGCCAGCAGCTTAGTCCGGGCCGGCAGCAATGAAGCTTTCTTT.

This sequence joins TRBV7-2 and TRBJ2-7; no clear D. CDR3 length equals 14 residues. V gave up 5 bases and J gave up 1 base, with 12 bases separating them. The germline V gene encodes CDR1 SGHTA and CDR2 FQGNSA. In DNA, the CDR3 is TGTGCCAGCAGCCTTTCGTTCGCGTCCTACGAGCAGTACTTC. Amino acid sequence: CASSLSFASYEQYF. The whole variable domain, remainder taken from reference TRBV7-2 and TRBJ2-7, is GAGVSQSPSNKVTEKGKDVELRCDPISGHTALYWYRQSLGQGLEFLIYFQGNSAPDKSGLPSDRFSAERTGGSVSTLTIQRTQQEDSAVYLCASSLSFASYEQYFGPGTRLTVT.

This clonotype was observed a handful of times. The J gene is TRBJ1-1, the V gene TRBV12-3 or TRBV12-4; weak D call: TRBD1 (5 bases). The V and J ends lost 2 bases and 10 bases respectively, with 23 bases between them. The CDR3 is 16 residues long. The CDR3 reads CASSLTSQGVYLGAFF. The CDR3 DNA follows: TGTGCCAGCAGTTTAACCAGCCAGGGTGTTTACCTTGGAGCTTTCTTT.

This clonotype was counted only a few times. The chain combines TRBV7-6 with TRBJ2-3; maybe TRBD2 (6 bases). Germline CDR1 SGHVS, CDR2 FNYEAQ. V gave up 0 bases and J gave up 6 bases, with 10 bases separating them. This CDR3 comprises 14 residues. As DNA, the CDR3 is TGTGCCAGCAGCTTAGCGCGGGGATCTGATACGCAGTATTTT. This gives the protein CASSLARGSDTQYF.

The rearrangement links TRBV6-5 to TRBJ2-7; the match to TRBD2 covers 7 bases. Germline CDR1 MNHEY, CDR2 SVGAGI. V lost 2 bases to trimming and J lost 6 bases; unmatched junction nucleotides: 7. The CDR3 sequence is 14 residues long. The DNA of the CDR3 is TGTGCCAGCAGTTACCCGGGGAGGGCTGTCGAGCAGTACTTC. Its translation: CASSYPGRAVEQYF.

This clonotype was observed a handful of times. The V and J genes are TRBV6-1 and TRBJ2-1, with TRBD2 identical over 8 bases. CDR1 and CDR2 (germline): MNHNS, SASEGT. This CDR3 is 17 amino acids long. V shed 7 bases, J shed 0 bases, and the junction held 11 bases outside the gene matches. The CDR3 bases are TGTGCCAGCACCGTCACTAGCGGAAGCCTCTCCTACAATGAGCAGTTCTTC. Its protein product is CASTVTSGSLSYNEQFF.

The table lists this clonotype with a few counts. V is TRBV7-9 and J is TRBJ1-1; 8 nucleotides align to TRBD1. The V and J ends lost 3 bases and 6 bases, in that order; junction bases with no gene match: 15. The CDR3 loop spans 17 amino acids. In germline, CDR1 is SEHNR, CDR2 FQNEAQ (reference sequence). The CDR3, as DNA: TGTGCCAGCAGCTTCGGGACAGGAAGGTCGCGGCGCCCTGAAGCTTTCTTT. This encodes CASSFGTGRSRRPEAFF.

DNA of the CDR3: TGCGCCAGCGACAAAGGGGGTGCGGATGAGCAGTTCTTC. Amino acids: CASDKGGADEQFF. The chain has TRBV10-2 and TRBJ2-1; D might be TRBD1 (6 bases). The CDR3 is 13 residues long. V lost 8 bases and J 8 bases, leaving 16 bases between the germline ends. Germline CDR1 reads WSHSY; CDR2 reads SAAADI.

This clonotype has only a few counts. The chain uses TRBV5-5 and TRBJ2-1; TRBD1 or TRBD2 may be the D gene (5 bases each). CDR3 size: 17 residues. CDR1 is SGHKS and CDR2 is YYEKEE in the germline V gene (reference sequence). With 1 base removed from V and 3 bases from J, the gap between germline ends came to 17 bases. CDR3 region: CASSLRGESDYYNEQFF. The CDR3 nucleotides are TGTGCCAGCAGCTTGAGGGGTGAGAGCGACTACTACAATGAGCAGTTCTTC. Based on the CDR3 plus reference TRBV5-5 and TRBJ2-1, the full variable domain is DAGVTQSPTHLIKTRGQQVTLRCSPISGHKSVSWYQQVLGQGPQFIFQYYEKEERGRGNFPDRFSARQFPNYSSELNVNALLLGDSALYLCASSLRGESDYYNEQFFGPGTRLTVL.

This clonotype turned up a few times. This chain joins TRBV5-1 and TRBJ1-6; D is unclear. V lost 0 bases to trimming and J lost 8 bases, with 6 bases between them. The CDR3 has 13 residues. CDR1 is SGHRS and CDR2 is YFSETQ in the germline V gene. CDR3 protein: CASSLVEDSPLHF. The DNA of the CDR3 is TGCGCCAGCAGCTTGGTCGAAGATTCACCCCTCCACTTT.

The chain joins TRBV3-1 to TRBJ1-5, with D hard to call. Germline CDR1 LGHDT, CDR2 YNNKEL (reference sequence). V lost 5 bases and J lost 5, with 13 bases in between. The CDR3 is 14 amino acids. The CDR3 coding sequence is TGTGCCAGCAGCTCCAACCCCGGGGATCAGCCCCAGCATTTT. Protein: CASSSNPGDQPQHF.

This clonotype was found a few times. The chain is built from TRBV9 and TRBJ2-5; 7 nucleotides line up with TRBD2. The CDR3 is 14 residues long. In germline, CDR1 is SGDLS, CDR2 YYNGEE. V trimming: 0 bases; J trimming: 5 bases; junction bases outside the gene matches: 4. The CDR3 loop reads CASSVEGLGETQYF. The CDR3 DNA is TGTGCCAGCAGCGTAGAAGGACTAGGGGAGACCCAGTACTTC.

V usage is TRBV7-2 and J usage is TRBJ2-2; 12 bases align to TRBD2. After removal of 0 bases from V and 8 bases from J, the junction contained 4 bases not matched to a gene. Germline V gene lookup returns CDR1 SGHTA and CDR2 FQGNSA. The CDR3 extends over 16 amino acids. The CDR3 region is CASSLASTSGGGELFF. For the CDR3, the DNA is TGTGCCAGCAGCTTAGCCTCGACTAGCGGGGGAGGGGAGCTGTTTTTT.

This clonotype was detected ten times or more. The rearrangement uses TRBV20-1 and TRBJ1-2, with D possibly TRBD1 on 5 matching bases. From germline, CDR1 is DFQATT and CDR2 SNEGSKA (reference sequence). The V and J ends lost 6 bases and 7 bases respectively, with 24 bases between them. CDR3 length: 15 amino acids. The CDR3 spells CSAETRRISGGGYTF. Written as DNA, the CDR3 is TGCAGTGCCGAAACACGTCGGATTAGCGGGGGTGGCTACACCTTC.

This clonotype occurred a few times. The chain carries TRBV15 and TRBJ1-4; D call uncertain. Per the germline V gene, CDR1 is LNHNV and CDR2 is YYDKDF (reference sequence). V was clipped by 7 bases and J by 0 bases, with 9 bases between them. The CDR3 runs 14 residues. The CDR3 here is CATTDGATNEKLFF. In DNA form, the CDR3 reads TGTGCCACCACCGACGGTGCAACTAATGAAAAACTGTTTTTT.

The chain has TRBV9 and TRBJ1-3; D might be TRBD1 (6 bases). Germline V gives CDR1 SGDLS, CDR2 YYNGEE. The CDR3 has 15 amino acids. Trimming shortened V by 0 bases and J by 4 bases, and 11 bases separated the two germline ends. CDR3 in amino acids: CASSVDREPGNTIYF. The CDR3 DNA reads TGTGCCAGCAGCGTAGACAGGGAGCCCGGAAACACCATATATTTT.

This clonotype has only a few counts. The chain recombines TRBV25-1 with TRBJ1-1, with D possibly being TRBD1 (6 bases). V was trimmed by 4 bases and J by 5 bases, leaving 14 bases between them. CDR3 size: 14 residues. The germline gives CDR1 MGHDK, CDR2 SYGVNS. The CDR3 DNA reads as TGTGCCAGCAGTGGTACAGGGTATCGTACTGAAGCTTTCTTT. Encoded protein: CASSGTGYRTEAFF. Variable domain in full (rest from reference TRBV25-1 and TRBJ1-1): EADIYQTPRYLVIGTGKKITLECSQTMGHDKMYWYQQDPGMELHLIHYSYGVNSTEKGDLSSESTVSRIRTEHFPLTLESARPSHTSQYLCASSGTGYRTEAFFGQGTRLTVV.

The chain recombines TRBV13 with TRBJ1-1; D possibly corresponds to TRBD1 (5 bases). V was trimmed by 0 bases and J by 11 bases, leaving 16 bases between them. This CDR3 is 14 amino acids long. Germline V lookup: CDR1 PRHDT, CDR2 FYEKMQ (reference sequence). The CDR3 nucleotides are TGTGCCAGCAGCTTAGGAAGGGACCGGAGATGGGCTTTCTTT. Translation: CASSLGRDRRWAFF.

The CDR3 DNA follows: TGTGCCAGCAGCTTAGAGGTGGGGGTATTGGAGCGGGGGTTCACAGATACGCAGTATTTT. This sequence encodes CASSLEVGVLERGFTDTQYF. This chain uses TRBV11-2 with TRBJ2-3; 8 bases line up with TRBD2. V shed 0 bases, J shed 2 bases, and the junction held 16 bases outside the gene matches. The CDR3 is 20 residues long. The germline CDR1 and CDR2 sequences are SGHAT and FQNNGV. Filled out from reference TRBV11-2 and TRBJ2-3, the complete variable domain reads EAGVAQSPRYKIIEKRQSVAFWCNPISGHATLYWYQQILGQGPKLLIQFQNNGVVDDSQLPKDRFSAERLKGVDSTLKIQPAKLEDSAVYLCASSLEVGVLERGFTDTQYFGPGTRLTVL.

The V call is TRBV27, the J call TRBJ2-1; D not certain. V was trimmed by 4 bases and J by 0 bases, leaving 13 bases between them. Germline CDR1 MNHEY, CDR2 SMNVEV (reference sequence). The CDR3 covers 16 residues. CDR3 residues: CASSSYGASSYNEQFF. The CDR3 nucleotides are TGTGCCAGCAGTTCTTACGGAGCGAGCTCCTACAATGAGCAGTTCTTC.

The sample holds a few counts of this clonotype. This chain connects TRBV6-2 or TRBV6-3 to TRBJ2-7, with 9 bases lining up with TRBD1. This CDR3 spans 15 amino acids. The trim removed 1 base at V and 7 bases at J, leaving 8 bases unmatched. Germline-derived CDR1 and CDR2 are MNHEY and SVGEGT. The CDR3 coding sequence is TGTGCCAGCAGTTACTACGGGACAGGGATGCGAGAGCAGTACTTC. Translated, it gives CASSYYGTGMREQYF.